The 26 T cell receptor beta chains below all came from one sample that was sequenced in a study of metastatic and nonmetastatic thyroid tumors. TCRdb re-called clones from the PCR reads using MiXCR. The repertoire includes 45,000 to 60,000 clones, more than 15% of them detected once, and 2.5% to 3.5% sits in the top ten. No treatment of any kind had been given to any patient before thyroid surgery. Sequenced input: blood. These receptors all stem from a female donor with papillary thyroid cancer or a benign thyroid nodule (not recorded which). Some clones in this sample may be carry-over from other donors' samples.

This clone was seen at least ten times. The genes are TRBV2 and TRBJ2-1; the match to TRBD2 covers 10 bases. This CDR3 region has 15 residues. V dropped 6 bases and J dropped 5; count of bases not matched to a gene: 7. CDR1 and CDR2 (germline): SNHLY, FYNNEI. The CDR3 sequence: CASRYLAGADNEQFF. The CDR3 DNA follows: TGTGCCAGCAGATATCTAGCGGGAGCTGACAATGAGCAGTTCTTC. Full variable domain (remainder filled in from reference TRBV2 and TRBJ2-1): EPEVTQTPSHQVTQMGQEVILRCVPISNHLYFYWYRQILGQKVEFLVSFYNNEISEKSEIFDDQFSVERPDGSNFTLKIRSTKLEDSAMYFCASRYLAGADNEQFFGPGTRLTVL.

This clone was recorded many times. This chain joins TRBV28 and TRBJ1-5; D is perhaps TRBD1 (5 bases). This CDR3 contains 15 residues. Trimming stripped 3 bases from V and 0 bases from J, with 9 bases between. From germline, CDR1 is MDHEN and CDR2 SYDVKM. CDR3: CASSFGGASNQPQHF. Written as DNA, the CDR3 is TGTGCCAGCAGTTTTGGGGGAGCTAGCAATCAGCCCCAGCATTTT.

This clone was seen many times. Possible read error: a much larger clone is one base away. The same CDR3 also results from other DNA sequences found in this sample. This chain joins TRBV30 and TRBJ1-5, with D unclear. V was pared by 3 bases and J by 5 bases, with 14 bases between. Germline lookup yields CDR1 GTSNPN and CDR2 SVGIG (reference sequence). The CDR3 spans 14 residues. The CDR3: CAWSKRRGDQPQHF. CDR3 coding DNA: TGTGCCTGGAGCAAGCGCCGGGGTGATCAGCCCCAGCATTTT.

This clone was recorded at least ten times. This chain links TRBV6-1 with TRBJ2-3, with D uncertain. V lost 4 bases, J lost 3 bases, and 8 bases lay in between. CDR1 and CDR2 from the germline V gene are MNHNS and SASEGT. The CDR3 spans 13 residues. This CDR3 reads CASSGIPTDTQYF. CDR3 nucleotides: TGTGCCAGCAGTGGGATCCCTACAGATACGCAGTATTTT.

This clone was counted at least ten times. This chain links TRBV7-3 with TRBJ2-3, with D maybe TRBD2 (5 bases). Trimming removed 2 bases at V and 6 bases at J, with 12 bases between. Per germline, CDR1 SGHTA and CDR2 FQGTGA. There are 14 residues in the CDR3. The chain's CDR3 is CASSLSARGDTQYF. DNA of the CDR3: TGTGCCAGCAGCTTATCGGCTAGAGGGGATACGCAGTATTTT.

The CDR3 region is CSARDNAGAVGNEQFF. CDR3 in DNA: TGCAGTGCTAGAGATAATGCGGGAGCGGTAGGCAATGAGCAGTTCTTC. V usage is TRBV20-1 and J usage is TRBJ2-1; 7 positions match TRBD2. V shed 0 bases, J shed 6 bases, and the junction held 11 bases outside the gene matches. The CDR3 extends over 16 amino acids. Per the germline V gene, CDR1 is DFQATT and CDR2 is SNEGSKA (reference sequence).

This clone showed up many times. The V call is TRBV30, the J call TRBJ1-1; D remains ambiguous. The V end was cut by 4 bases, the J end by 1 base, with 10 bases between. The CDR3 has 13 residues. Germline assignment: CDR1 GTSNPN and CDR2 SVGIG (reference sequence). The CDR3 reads CAWNDTPNTEAFF. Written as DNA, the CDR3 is TGTGCCTGGAACGATACCCCGAACACTGAAGCTTTCTTT.

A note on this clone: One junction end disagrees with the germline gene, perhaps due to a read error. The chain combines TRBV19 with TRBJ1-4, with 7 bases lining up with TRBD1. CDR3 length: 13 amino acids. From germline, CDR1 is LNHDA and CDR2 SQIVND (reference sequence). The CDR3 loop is CAIKDRFNEKLVF. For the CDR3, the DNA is TGTGCCATTAAGGACAGGTTTAATGAAAAACTGGTTTTT.

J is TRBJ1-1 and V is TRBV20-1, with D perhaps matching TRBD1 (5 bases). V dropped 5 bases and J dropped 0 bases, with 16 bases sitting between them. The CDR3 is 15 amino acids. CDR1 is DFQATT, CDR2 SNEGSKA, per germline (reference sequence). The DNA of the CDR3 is TGCAGTGCTCCCAGGCCTGGGACTTTGAACACTGAAGCTTTCTTT. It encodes CSAPRPGTLNTEAFF.

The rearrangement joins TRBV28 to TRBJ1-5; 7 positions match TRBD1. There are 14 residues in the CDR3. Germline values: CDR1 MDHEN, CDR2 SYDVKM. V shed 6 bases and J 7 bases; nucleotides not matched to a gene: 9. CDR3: CASSPDRAYQPQHF. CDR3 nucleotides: TGTGCCAGCAGCCCTGACAGGGCCTACCAGCCCCAGCATTTT. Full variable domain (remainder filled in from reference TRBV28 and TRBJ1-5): DVKVTQSSRYLVKRTGEKVFLECVQDMDHENMFWYRQDPGLGLRLIYFSYDVKMKEKGDIPEGYSVSREKKERFSLILESASTNQTSMYLCASSPDRAYQPQHFGDGTRLSIL.

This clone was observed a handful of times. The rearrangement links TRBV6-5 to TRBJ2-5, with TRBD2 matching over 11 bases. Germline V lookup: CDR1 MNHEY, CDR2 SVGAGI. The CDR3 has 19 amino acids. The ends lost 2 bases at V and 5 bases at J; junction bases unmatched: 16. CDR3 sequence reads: CASSYAGTSGTLAVETQYF. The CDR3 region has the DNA TGTGCCAGCAGTTACGCCGGGACTAGCGGAACTCTTGCTGTGGAGACCCAGTACTTC.

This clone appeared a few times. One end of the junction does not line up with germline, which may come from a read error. The CDR3 DNA sequence: TGTGCCATCGGATCTTCGGGCTACGATCAGTACTTC. Translated, it gives CAIGSSGYDQYF. The V gene is TRBV19, the J gene TRBJ2-7; no clear D. This CDR3 spans 12 amino acids. Germline lookup yields CDR1 LNHDA and CDR2 SQIVND (reference sequence).

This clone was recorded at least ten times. For the CDR3, the DNA is TGTGCCAGCAGGACGGGTCAGCGGTTGGCAGATACGCAGTATTTT. The encoded protein is CASRTGQRLADTQYF. The chain combines TRBV6-2 or TRBV6-3 with TRBJ2-3; a weak D match, TRBD2 (5 bases). This CDR3 region has 15 residues. Germline V lookup: CDR1 MNHEY, CDR2 SVGEGT. V dropped 6 bases and J dropped 4 bases, with 17 bases sitting between them.

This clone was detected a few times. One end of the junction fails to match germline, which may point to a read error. CDR3 protein: CASIYLQDSINQPQHF. The CDR3 nucleotides read TGTGCCAGCATTTACTTACAGGACAGTATCAATCAGCCCCAGCATTTT. V usage is TRBV6-2 or TRBV6-3 and J usage is TRBJ1-5; a possible D gene is TRBD1 (6 bases). The length of the CDR3 is 16 residues. The germline V gene has CDR1 MNHEY and CDR2 SVGEGT.

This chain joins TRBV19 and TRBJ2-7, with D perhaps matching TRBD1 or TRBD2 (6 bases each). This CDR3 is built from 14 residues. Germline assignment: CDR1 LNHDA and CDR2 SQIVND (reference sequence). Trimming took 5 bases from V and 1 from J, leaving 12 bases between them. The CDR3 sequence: CASSVLGGSYEQYF. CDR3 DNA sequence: TGTGCCAGTAGTGTCTTAGGGGGGTCCTACGAGCAGTACTTC.

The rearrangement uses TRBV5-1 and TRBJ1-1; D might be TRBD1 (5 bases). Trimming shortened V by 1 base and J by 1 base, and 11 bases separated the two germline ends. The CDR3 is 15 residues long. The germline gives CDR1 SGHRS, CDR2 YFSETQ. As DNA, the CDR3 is TGCGCCAGCAGCTTGTTCGGACAAGCGAACACTGAAGCTTTCTTT. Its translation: CASSLFGQANTEAFF.

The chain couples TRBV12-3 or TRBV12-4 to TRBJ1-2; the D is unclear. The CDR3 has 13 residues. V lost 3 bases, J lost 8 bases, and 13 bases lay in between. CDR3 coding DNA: TGTGCCAGCAGTTTGGGGTCCCGGTGGGGCTACACCTTC. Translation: CASSLGSRWGYTF.

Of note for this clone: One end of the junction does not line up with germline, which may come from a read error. The CDR3: CASSPHLERNTRELFF. CDR3 coding DNA: TGTGCCAGCAGTCCCCACCTGGAGAGGAACACCAGGGAGCTGTTTTTT. The chain couples TRBV12-3 or TRBV12-4 to TRBJ2-2; D unresolved. The CDR3 spans 16 residues.

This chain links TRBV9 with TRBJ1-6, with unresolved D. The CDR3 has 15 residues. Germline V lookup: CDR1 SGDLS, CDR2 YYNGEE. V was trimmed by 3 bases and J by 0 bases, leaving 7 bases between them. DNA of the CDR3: TGTGCCAGCAGCGGTCTGAGCTCCTATAATTCACCCCTCCACTTT. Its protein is CASSGLSSYNSPLHF.

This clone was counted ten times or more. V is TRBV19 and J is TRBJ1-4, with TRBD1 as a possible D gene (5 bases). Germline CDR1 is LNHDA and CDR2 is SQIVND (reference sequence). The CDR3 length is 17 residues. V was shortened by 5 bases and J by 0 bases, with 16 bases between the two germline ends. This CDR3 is CASSSPQQGATNEKLFF. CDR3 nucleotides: TGTGCCAGTAGTTCCCCTCAGCAGGGTGCAACTAATGAAAAACTGTTTTTT.

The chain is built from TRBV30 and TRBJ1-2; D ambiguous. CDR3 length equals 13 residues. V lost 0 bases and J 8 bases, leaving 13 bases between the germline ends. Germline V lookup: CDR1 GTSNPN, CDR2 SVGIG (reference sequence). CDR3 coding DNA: TGTGCCTGGAGTGTGGGGAAGCCTAGGGGCTACACCTTC. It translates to CAWSVGKPRGYTF.

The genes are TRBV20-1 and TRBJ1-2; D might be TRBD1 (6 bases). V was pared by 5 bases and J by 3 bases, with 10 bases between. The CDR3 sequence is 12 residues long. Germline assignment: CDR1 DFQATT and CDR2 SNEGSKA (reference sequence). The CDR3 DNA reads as TGCAGTGCTCTTGGGGGCGACTATGGCTACACCTTC. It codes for CSALGGDYGYTF.

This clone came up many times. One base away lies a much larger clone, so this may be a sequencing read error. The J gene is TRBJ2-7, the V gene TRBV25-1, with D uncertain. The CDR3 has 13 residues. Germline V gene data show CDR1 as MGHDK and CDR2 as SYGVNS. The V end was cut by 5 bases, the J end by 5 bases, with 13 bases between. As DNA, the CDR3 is TGTGCCAGCAGTTTCCCAGGATCCGACGAGCAGTACTTC. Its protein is CASSFPGSDEQYF.

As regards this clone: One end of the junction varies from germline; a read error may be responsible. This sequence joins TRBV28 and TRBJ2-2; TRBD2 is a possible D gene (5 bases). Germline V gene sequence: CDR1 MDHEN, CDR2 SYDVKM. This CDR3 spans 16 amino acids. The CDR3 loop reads CASAPGCRWNTGELSF. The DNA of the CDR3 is TGTGCCAGCGCCCCCGGGTGTCGGTGGAACACCGGGGAGCTGTCTTTT.

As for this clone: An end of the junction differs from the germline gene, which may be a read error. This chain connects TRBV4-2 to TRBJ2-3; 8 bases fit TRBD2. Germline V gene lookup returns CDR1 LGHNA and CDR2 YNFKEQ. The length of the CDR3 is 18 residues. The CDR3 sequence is CSSSQWLAGSGSTDTQYF. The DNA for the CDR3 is TGTTCCAGCAGCCAATGGCTAGCGGGTTCCGGTAGCACAGATACGCAGTATTTT.

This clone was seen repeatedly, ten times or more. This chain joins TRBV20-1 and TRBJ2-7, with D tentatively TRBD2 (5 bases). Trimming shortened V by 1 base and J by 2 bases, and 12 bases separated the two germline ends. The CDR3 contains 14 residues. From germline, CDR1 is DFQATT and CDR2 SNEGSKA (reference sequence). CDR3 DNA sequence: TGCAGTGCTAGAGTGCCGGGAAAGACCTACGAGCAGTACTTC. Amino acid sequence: CSARVPGKTYEQYF.